This T cell receptor beta chain emerged from a study of control samples from healthy donors and cancer patients. The CDR3 spans 15 residues. V lost 0 bases and J lost 3, with 12 bases in between. Germline V CDR1 and CDR2: ENHRY, SYGVKD. The data were produced by immunoSEQ multiplex PCR, yet TCRdb's version contains in-frame clones alone and is incomplete. The repertoire holds about 50,000 clones, with 93% as singletons. V gene TRBV10-3 combines with J gene TRBJ2-7, with D perhaps matching TRBD1 (8 bases). Sequenced sample: PBMCs. The receptor was isolated from a woman aged 50 to 65 with head and neck cancer. CDR3 sequence reads: CAISESQGDYYEQYF. The DNA of the CDR3 is TGTGCCATCAGTGAGTCACAGGGGGACTACTACGAGCAGTACTTC.